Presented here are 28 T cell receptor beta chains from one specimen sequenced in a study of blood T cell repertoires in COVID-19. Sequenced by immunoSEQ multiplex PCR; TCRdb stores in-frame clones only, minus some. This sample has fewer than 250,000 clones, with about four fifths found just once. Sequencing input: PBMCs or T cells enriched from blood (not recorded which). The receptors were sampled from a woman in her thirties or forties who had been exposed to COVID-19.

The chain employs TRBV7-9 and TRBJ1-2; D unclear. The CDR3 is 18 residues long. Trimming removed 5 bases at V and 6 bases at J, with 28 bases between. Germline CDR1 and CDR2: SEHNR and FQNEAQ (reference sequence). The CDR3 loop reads CASSPGSFLDGKWDGYTF. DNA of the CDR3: TGTGCCAGCAGCCCCGGAAGTTTCCTAGACGGCAAATGGGATGGCTACACCTTC.

The CDR3 bases are TGTGCCAGTAGTATTCCTATCAGGACTGGCGGGAATCAGCCCCAGCATTTT. As protein: CASSIPIRTGGNQPQHF. This chain joins TRBV19 and TRBJ1-5; no definite D call. The germline V and J ends were trimmed by 3 bases and 4 bases, with 19 bases remaining between them. The CDR3 contains 17 residues. Germline V gives CDR1 LNHDA, CDR2 SQIVND (reference sequence).

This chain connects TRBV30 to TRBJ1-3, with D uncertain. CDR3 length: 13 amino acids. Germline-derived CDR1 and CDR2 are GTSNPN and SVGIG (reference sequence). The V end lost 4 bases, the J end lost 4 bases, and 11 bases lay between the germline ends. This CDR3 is CAWKVLEGNTIYF. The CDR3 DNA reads TGTGCCTGGAAGGTCTTGGAGGGAAACACCATATATTTT.

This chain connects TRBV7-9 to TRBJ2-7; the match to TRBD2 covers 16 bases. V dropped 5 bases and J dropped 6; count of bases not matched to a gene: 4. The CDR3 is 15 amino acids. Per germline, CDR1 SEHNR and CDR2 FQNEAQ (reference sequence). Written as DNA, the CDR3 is TGTGCCAGCAGCCCGGGACTAGCGGGGGGGCTCGAGCAGTACTTC. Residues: CASSPGLAGGLEQYF.

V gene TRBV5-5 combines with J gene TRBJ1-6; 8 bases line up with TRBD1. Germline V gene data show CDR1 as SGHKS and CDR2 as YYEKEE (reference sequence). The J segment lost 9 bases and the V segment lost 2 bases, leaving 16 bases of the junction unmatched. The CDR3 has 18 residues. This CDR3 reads CASSLSPGTGSVRSPLHF. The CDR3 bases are TGTGCCAGCAGCTTAAGTCCCGGGACAGGTTCGGTGCGTTCACCCCTCCACTTT.

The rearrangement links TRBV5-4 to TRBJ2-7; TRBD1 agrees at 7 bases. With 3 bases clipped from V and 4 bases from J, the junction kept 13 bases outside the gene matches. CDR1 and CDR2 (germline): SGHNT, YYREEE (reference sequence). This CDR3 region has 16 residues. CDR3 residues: CASSSGVTGTVYEQYF. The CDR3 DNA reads TGTGCCAGCAGCTCGGGTGTAACCGGGACAGTTTACGAGCAGTACTTC.

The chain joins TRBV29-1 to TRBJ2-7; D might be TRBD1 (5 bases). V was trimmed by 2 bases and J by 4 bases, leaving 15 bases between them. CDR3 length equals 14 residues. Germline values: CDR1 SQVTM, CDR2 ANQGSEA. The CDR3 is CSVESTGSRYEQYF. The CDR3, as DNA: TGCAGCGTTGAATCCACAGGCAGCCGGTACGAGCAGTACTTC.

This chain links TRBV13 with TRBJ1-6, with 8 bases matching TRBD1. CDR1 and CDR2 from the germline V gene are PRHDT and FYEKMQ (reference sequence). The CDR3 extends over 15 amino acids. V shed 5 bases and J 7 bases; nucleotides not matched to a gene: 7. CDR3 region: CASSRGQGINSPLHF. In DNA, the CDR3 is TGTGCCAGCAGCCGTGGACAGGGCATAAATTCACCCCTCCACTTT.

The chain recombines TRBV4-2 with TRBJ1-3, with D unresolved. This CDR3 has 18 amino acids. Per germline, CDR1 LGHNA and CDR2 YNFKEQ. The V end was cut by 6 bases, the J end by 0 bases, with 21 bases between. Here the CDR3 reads CASRPGSPTGSSGNTIYF. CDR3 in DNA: TGTGCCAGCAGACCCGGATCCCCCACGGGGAGCTCTGGAAACACCATATATTTT.

Here the CDR3 DNA reads TGTGCCAGCAGCTCCCAGAGGGACAGGGACTGGAACACCATATATTTT. Its translation: CASSSQRDRDWNTIYF. This chain joins TRBV4-2 and TRBJ1-3, with TRBD1 matching 9 bases. The CDR3 spans 16 residues. The germline gives CDR1 LGHNA, CDR2 YNFKEQ. V lost 5 bases and J lost 7; bases outside the gene matches: 12.

This CDR3 reads CASARTGERADTQYF. The DNA for the CDR3 is TGTGCCAGCGCCAGAACAGGGGAGCGGGCAGATACGCAGTATTTT. V usage is TRBV21-1 and J usage is TRBJ2-3; the table's D call of TRBD1 was not tested on the DNA. TRBV21-1 is labeled a pseudogene. CDR3 length equals 15 residues.

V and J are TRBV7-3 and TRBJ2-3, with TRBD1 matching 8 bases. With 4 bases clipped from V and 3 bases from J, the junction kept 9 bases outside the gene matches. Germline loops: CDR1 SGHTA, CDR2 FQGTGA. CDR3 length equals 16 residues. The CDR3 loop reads CASSSLDRGRTDTQYF. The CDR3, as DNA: TGTGCCAGCAGCTCCCTTGACAGGGGTAGGACAGATACGCAGTATTTT.

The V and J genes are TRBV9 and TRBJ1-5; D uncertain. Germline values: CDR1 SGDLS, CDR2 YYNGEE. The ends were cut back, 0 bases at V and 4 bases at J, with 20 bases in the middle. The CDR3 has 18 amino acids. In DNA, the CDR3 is TGTGCCAGCAGCGTAGTAATCTGTCGGGATCCAGTAAATCAGCCCCAGCATTTT. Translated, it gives CASSVVICRDPVNQPQHF.

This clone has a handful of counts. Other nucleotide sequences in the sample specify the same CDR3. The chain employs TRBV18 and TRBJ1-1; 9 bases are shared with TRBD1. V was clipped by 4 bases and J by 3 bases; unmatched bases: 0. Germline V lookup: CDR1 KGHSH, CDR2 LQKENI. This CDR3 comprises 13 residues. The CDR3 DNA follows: TGTGCCAGCTCACGGGACAGGGACACTGAAGCTTTCTTT. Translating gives CASSRDRDTEAFF.

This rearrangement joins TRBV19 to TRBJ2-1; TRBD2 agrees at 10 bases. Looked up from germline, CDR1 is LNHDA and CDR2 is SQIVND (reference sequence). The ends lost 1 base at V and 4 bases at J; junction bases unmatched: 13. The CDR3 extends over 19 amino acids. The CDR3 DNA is TGTGCCAGTAGTATAGCTTCACTAGCGGGGCCGAAAACATACAATGAGCAGTTCTTC. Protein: CASSIASLAGPKTYNEQFF.

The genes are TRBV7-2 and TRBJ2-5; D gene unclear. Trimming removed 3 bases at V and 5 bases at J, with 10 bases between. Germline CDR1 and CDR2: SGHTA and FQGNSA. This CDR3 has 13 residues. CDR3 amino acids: CASSLAFGETQYF. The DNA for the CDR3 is TGTGCCAGCAGCTTGGCCTTCGGGGAGACCCAGTACTTC.

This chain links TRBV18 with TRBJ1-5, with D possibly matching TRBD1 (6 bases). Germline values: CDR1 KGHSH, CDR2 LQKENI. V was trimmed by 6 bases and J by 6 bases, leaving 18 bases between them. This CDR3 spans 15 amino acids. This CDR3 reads CASSGSGTISQPQHF. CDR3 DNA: TGTGCCAGCTCCGGATCCGGGACAATCTCTCAGCCCCAGCATTTT.

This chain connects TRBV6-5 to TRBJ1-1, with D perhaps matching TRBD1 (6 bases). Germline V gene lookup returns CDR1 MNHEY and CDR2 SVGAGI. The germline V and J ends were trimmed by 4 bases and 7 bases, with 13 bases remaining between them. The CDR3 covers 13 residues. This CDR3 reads CASSSDRPLEAFF. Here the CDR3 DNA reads TGTGCCAGCAGTTCGGACAGACCGCTTGAAGCTTTCTTT.

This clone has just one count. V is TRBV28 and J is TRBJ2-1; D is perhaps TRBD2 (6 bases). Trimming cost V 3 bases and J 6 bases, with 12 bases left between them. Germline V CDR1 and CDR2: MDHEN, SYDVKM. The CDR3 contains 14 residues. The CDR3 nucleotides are TGTGCCAGCAGTTTTTCAGCGGGTGCCAATGAGCAGTTCTTC. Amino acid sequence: CASSFSAGANEQFF.

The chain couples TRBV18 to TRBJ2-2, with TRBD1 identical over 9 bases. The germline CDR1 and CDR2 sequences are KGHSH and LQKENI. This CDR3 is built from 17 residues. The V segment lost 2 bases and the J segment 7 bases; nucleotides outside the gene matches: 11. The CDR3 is CASSPSLTGGDGGELFF. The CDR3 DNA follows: TGTGCCAGCTCACCATCCCTTACAGGGGGCGACGGCGGGGAGCTGTTTTTT.

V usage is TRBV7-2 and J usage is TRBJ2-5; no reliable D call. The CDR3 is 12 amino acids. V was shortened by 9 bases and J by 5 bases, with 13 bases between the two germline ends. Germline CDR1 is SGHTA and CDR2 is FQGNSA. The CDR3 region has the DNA TGTGCCAGTTTGCAGGTGGGCGAGACCCAGTACTTC. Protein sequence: CASLQVGETQYF.

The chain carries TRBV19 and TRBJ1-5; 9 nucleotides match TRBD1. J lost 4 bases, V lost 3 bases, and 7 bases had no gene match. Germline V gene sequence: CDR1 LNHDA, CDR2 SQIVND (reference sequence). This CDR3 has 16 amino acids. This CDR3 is CASSIYTGGRNQPQHF. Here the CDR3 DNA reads TGTGCCAGTAGTATCTATACAGGGGGCAGAAATCAGCCCCAGCATTTT. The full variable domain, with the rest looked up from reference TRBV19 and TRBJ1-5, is DGGITQSPKYLFRKEGQNVTLSCEQNLNHDAMYWYRQDPGQGLRLIYYSQIVNDFQKGDIAEGYSVSREKKESFPLTVTSAQKNPTAFYLCASSIYTGGRNQPQHFGDGTRLSIL.

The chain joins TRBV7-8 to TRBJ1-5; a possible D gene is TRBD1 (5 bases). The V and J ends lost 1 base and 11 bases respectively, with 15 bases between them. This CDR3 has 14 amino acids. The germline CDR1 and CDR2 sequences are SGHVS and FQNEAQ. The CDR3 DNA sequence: TGTGCCAGCAGCTTAGTTGACGGGGGTAGAGCCCAGCATTTT. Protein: CASSLVDGGRAQHF.

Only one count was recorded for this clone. The DNA of the CDR3 is TGTGCTAGTGGTTTGGCAGGGGCGCGATTCTATGGCTACACCTTC. It is translated as CASGLAGARFYGYTF. The chain couples TRBV12-5 to TRBJ1-2, with D possibly matching TRBD1 (6 bases). Trimming took off 1 base at V and 4 bases at J, with 13 bases between the two ends. The CDR3 extends over 15 amino acids. Germline V CDR1 and CDR2: LGHNT, FRNRAP.

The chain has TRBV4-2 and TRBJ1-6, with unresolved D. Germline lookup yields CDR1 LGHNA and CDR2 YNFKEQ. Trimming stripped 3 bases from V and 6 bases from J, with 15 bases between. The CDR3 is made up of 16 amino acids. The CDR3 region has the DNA TGTGCCAGCAGCCAGATCCAGAGGGATGCTAATTCACCCCTCCACTTT. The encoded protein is CASSQIQRDANSPLHF.

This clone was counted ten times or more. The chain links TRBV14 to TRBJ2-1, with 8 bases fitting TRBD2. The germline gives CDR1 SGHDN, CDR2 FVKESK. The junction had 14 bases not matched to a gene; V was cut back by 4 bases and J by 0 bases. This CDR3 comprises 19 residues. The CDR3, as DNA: TGTGCCAGCAGCCTCGGCAGGAAGGTAGCGGGGAGCTCCTACAATGAGCAGTTCTTC. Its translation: CASSLGRKVAGSSYNEQFF.

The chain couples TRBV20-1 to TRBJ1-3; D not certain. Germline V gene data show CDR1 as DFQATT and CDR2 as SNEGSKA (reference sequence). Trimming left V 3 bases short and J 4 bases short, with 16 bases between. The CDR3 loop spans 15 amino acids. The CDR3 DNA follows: TGCAGTGCTAGTTCAGACTCCACACTGGGAAACACCATATATTTT. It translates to CSASSDSTLGNTIYF.

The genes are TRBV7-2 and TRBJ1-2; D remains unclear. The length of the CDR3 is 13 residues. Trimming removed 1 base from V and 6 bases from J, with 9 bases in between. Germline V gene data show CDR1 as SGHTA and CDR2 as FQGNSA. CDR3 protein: CASSLVVRNGYTF. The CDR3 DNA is TGTGCCAGCAGCTTAGTGGTGCGGAATGGCTACACCTTC.